These 14 T cell receptor beta chains came from one sample sequenced in a study of blood T cells in healthy people across ages. Alongside a J-beta primer mix, a sample-barcoded 5' primer served in a second PCR lasting about 7 to 12 cycles. TCRdb re-derived calls from the 5' RACE reads in MiXCR, one entry per CDR3 protein. Counted here are about 1.5 million distinct CDR3 sequences, less than 45% occurring once; the ten biggest clones make up approximately 4.1%. The sequenced sample was blood. The receptors were sampled from a woman younger than 35 in good health.

The rearrangement uses TRBV6-1 and TRBJ2-5; D call uncertain. V was clipped by 4 bases and J by 1 base, with 10 bases between them. The germline gives CDR1 MNHNS, CDR2 SASEGT. CDR3 size: 14 residues. CDR3: CASSATWSQETQYF. Here the CDR3 DNA reads TGTGCCAGCAGTGCTACGTGGTCCCAAGAGACCCAGTACTTC.

The chain employs TRBV5-1 and TRBJ2-7; D tentatively fits TRBD1 or TRBD2 (6 bases each). V was cut by 2 bases and J by 0 bases, with 15 bases left in between. CDR3 length equals 16 residues. CDR1 and CDR2 from the germline V gene are SGHRS and YFSETQ. The CDR3 reads CASSLLSGGFSYEQYF. CDR3 in DNA: TGCGCCAGCAGCTTATTATCCGGGGGCTTCTCCTACGAGCAGTACTTC.

This clonotype came up a few times. The chain has TRBV7-6 and TRBJ1-1; TRBD1 might be the D (5 bases). The germline V gene encodes CDR1 SGHVS and CDR2 FNYEAQ. V was shortened by 4 bases and J by 4 bases, with 13 bases between the two germline ends. There are 14 residues in the CDR3. Written as DNA, the CDR3 is TGTGCCAGCAGCTCGAGTCGAGGGACCACTGAAGCTTTCTTT. Translation gives CASSSSRGTTEAFF.

The chain has TRBV11-2 and TRBJ1-4; no clear D gene. V lost 4 bases to trimming and J lost 8 bases, with 17 bases between them. This CDR3 has 15 residues. Germline V lookup: CDR1 SGHAT, CDR2 FQNNGV. The CDR3 region is CASSSRGGLREKLFF. CDR3 DNA sequence: TGTGCCAGCAGCTCCCGAGGAGGCTTGAGGGAAAAACTGTTTTTT. Supplemented by reference TRBV11-2 and TRBJ1-4, the full variable domain reads EAGVAQSPRYKIIEKRQSVAFWCNPISGHATLYWYQQILGQGPKLLIQFQNNGVVDDSQLPKDRFSAERLKGVDSTLKIQPAKLEDSAVYLCASSSRGGLREKLFFGSGTQLSVL.

The chain is built from TRBV19 and TRBJ1-2; D is undetermined. The CDR3 has 14 residues. V was shortened by 8 bases and J by 0 bases, with 13 bases between the two germline ends. In germline, CDR1 is LNHDA, CDR2 SQIVND (reference sequence). CDR3 region: CASWTLGANYGYTF. CDR3 coding DNA: TGTGCCAGTTGGACCCTAGGAGCTAACTATGGCTACACCTTC.

The chain employs TRBV2 and TRBJ2-3; D uncertain. The V gene's germline CDR1 is SNHLY and CDR2 FYNNEI. V shed 3 bases and J shed 0 bases, with 7 bases lying between them. The CDR3 is made up of 14 amino acids. This CDR3 is CASSEWQSTDTQYF. The CDR3 DNA is TGTGCCAGCAGTGAGTGGCAGAGCACAGATACGCAGTATTTT.

This clonotype has only a few counts. The chain links TRBV4-3 to TRBJ1-2, with D unclear. This CDR3 has 15 residues. V lost 0 bases to trimming and J lost 4 bases, with 12 bases between them. The germline CDR1 and CDR2 sequences are LGHNA and YSLEER. In nucleotides, the CDR3 is TGCGCCAGCAGCCAAGAGCTCGTTGGTTCCTATGGCTACACCTTC. It codes for CASSQELVGSYGYTF.

This chain joins TRBV11-2 and TRBJ2-1, with D hard to call. The V and J ends lost 2 bases and 7 bases respectively, with 12 bases between them. Germline V gene sequence: CDR1 SGHAT, CDR2 FQNNGV. The CDR3 length is 14 residues. CDR3 region: CASSLQIRRNEQFF. In DNA, the CDR3 is TGTGCCAGCAGCTTACAAATTAGGCGTAATGAGCAGTTCTTC.

The chain carries TRBV27 and TRBJ2-5; 9 bases are a match to TRBD2. J was trimmed by 5 bases and V by 5 bases; bases with no gene match: 12. The CDR3 covers 16 residues. Germline loops: CDR1 MNHEY, CDR2 SMNVEV (reference sequence). CDR3 bases: TGTGCCAGCAGTGCCCGGACTAGCGCAGCCCCGGAGACCCAGTACTTC. Its translation is CASSARTSAAPETQYF.

The chain links TRBV15 to TRBJ2-2, with 10 bases aligning to TRBD1. With V trimmed by 0 bases and J by 5 bases, 9 bases remained unmatched. Germline CDR1 reads LNHNV; CDR2 reads YYDKDF (reference sequence). This CDR3 is built from 18 residues. The CDR3 coding sequence is TGTGCCACCAGCAGAGATGAACCCGGGACAGGGGTAACCGGGGAGCTGTTTTTT. It encodes CATSRDEPGTGVTGELFF.

The V call is TRBV27, the J call TRBJ2-2, with D tentatively TRBD1 or TRBD2 (6 bases each). V was shortened by 6 bases and J by 7 bases, with 18 bases between the two germline ends. CDR3 length: 15 amino acids. Germline V CDR1 and CDR2: MNHEY, SMNVEV (reference sequence). CDR3 protein: CASRTGADANGELFF. The CDR3 DNA reads TGTGCCAGCAGAACGGGGGCAGATGCCAACGGGGAGCTGTTTTTT.

V usage is TRBV18 and J usage is TRBJ2-5; D possibly corresponds to TRBD1 (6 bases). V lost 6 bases, J lost 10 bases, and 18 bases lay in between. The CDR3 contains 13 residues. In germline, CDR1 is KGHSH, CDR2 LQKENI. The CDR3 coding sequence is TGTGCCAGCTCTTTGGACAGCTCCCAAGTCCAGTACTTC. This encodes CASSLDSSQVQYF.

This clonotype was seen ten or more times. The DNA for the CDR3 is TGTGCCAGCAGCTCCGTGGTTCGAGCAGATACGCAGTATTTT. The encoded protein is CASSSVVRADTQYF. This rearrangement joins TRBV7-2 to TRBJ2-3; the D is unclear. V was cut by 4 bases and J by 4 bases, with 12 bases left in between. Germline CDR1 and CDR2: SGHTA and FQGNSA. The CDR3 is 14 amino acids.

The chain uses TRBV29-1 and TRBJ2-7; D gene ambiguous. The CDR3 sequence is 14 residues long. Trimming took 0 bases from V and 7 from J, leaving 16 bases between them. Germline V CDR1 and CDR2: SQVTM, ANQGSEA. Here the CDR3 reads CSVEDRTSYNEQYF. For the CDR3, the DNA is TGCAGCGTTGAAGATCGTACCAGCTACAATGAGCAGTACTTC.